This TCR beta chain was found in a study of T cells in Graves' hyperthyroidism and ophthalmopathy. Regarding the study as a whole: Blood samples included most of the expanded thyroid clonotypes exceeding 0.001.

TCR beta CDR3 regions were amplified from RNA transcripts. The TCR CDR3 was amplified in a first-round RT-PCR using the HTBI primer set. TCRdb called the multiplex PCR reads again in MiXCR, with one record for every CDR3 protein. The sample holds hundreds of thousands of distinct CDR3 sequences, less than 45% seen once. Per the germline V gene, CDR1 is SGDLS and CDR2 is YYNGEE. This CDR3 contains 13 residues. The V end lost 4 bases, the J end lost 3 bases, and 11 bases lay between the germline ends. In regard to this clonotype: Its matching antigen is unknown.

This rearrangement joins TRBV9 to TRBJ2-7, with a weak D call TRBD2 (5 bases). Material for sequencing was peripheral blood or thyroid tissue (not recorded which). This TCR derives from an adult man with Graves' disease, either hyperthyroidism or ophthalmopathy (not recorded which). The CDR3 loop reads CASSQAEGYEQYF. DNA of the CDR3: TGTGCCAGCAGCCAAGCAGAGGGCTACGAGCAGTACTTC.